The 15 T cell receptor beta chains below were found in one sample sequenced in a study of siplizumab effects on memory and regulatory T cells. Sequencing was performed with immunoSEQ multiplex PCR; in TCRdb, only in-frame clones are kept and a portion is missing. The table has several thousand clones, about 60% seen once; the top ten hold approximately 16%. Sequencing input: effector memory CD8+ T cells sorted from blood. The subset denotes: unstimulated CD8+ effector memory T cells. These receptors originate from a human donor in good health.

The J gene is TRBJ2-2, the V gene TRBV6-4; maybe TRBD2 (5 bases). This CDR3 has 15 residues. Germline V gene sequence: CDR1 MRHNA, CDR2 SNTAGT. Trimming removed 0 bases at V and 4 bases at J, with 9 bases between. The CDR3 loop reads CASSDSSRGTGELFF. In DNA form, the CDR3 reads TGTGCCAGCAGTGACTCGTCACGGGGCACCGGGGAGCTGTTTTTT.

The rearrangement links TRBV7-9 to TRBJ1-1; no clear D gene. Germline values: CDR1 SEHNR, CDR2 FQNEAQ (reference sequence). The CDR3 length is 12 residues. Trimming left V 2 bases short and J 5 bases short, with 6 bases between. CDR3 loop: CASSLSGTEAFF. The CDR3 bases are TGTGCCAGCAGCTTATCGGGTACTGAAGCTTTCTTT.

J is TRBJ2-5 and V is TRBV11-3, with D perhaps TRBD2 (5 bases). Trimming left V 5 bases short and J 6 bases short, with 16 bases between. Germline lookup yields CDR1 SGHNT and CDR2 YENEEA. CDR3 length equals 14 residues. The CDR3 sequence: CASSPYYGVKTQYF. The DNA for the CDR3 is TGTGCCAGCAGCCCCTATTACGGGGTGAAGACCCAGTACTTC.

This clone showed up just a few times. The V and J genes are TRBV6-1 and TRBJ1-1; unclear D gene. Germline-derived CDR1 and CDR2 are MNHNS and SASEGT. Trimming pared 0 bases from V and 3 bases from J, leaving 2 bases between. This CDR3 has 12 residues. The CDR3 coding sequence is TGTGCCAGCAGTGAAGCCCACACTGAAGCTTTCTTT. It translates to CASSEAHTEAFF.

This CDR3 is CASSQVNPPSTEAFF. In DNA form, the CDR3 reads TGCGCCAGCAGCCAAGTGAATCCACCTTCCACTGAAGCTTTCTTT. V usage is TRBV4-3 and J usage is TRBJ1-1; D call uncertain. CDR1 is LGHNA, CDR2 YSLEER, per germline. This CDR3 contains 15 residues. V was clipped by 1 base and J by 4 bases, with 13 bases between them.

The CDR3 sequence: CASPRPCHDQPQHF. For the CDR3, the DNA is TGTGCCAGCCCGCGGCCCTGTCACGATCAGCCCCAGCATTTT. This chain links TRBV11-2 with TRBJ1-5; no clear D. Trimming stripped 8 bases from V and 5 bases from J, with 16 bases between. Germline assignment: CDR1 SGHAT and CDR2 FQNNGV. The CDR3 covers 14 residues.

V is TRBV14 and J is TRBJ1-1, with D unclear. The CDR3 consists of 11 residues. In germline, CDR1 is SGHDN, CDR2 FVKESK. V was pared by 3 bases and J by 3 bases, with 2 bases between. This CDR3 reads CASSQYTEAFF. In DNA, the CDR3 is TGTGCCAGCAGCCAGTACACTGAAGCTTTCTTT.

The rearrangement links TRBV7-9 to TRBJ2-7; D remains unclear. CDR1 and CDR2 from the germline V gene are SEHNR and FQNEAQ (reference sequence). The CDR3 runs 13 residues. Trimming left V 8 bases short and J 3 bases short, with 14 bases between. CDR3 DNA: TGTGCCAGCGTAAGAGACCCTGTCTACGAGCAGTACTTC. Translation gives CASVRDPVYEQYF. Using reference TRBV7-9 and TRBJ2-7 for the parts outside the CDR3, the full variable domain is DTGVSQNPRHKITKRGQNVTFRCDPISEHNRLYWYRQTLGQGPEFLTYFQNEAQLEKSRLLSDRFSAERPKGSFSTLEIQRTEQGDSAMYLCASVRDPVYEQYFGPGTRLTVT.

V and J are TRBV5-4 and TRBJ2-1, with 9 bases matching TRBD1. The germline CDR1 and CDR2 sequences are SGHNT and YYREEE (reference sequence). This CDR3 has 14 residues. With V trimmed by 4 bases and J by 5 bases, 4 bases remained unmatched. CDR3 coding DNA: TGTGCCAGCAGCCGCTGGACAGGGGACAATGAGCAGTTCTTC. Encoded protein: CASSRWTGDNEQFF.

The chain uses TRBV5-6 and TRBJ2-3; D not resolved. Trimming took off 0 bases at V and 5 bases at J, with 10 bases between the two ends. The CDR3 is 14 amino acids. Germline V gene data show CDR1 as SGHDT and CDR2 as YYEEEE. The DNA of the CDR3 is TGTGCCAGCAGCTTGGTTGGGGTGGGAGATACGCAGTATTTT. Translated: CASSLVGVGDTQYF.

The chain has TRBV19 and TRBJ1-5, with unresolved D. The CDR3 sequence is 13 residues long. Trimming took 6 bases from V and 5 from J, leaving 11 bases between them. Germline-derived CDR1 and CDR2 are LNHDA and SQIVND (reference sequence). CDR3 region: CASSLKLYQPQHF. The DNA of the CDR3 is TGTGCCAGTAGCCTCAAACTTTATCAGCCCCAGCATTTT.

The chain carries TRBV5-4 and TRBJ2-5; unclear D gene. V shed 5 bases and J shed 0 bases, with 8 bases lying between them. Germline V gene lookup returns CDR1 SGHNT and CDR2 YYREEE (reference sequence). The CDR3 is 13 residues long. The CDR3 region has the DNA TGTGCCAGCAGGCCTCCGGACCAAGAGACCCAGTACTTC. This gives the protein CASRPPDQETQYF.

V gene TRBV5-8 combines with J gene TRBJ1-6; 7 bases agree with TRBD1. From germline, CDR1 is SGHTS and CDR2 YDEGEE. V gave up 2 bases and J gave up 9 bases; unmatched junction bases: 2. The CDR3 length is 13 residues. This chain's CDR3 is CASSFAGGSPLHF. The CDR3 DNA is TGTGCCAGCAGCTTCGCAGGGGGTTCACCCCTCCACTTT.

The V gene is TRBV5-6, the J gene TRBJ1-5; D not certain. Germline CDR1 and CDR2: SGHDT and YYEEEE. This CDR3 is built from 13 residues. Trimming pared 0 bases from V and 7 bases from J, leaving 8 bases between. The CDR3 DNA reads as TGTGCCAGCAGCTTGGGATGGGCGCAGCCCCAGCATTTT. Its protein is CASSLGWAQPQHF.

The J gene is TRBJ2-2, the V gene TRBV9, with 9 bases fitting TRBD1. Germline values: CDR1 SGDLS, CDR2 YYNGEE. This CDR3 spans 15 amino acids. V lost 3 bases to trimming and J lost 7 bases; unmatched junction nucleotides: 7. CDR3 nucleotide sequence: TGTGCCAGCAGCGCACAGGGGGCGGTTCGCGGGGAGCTGTTTTTT. Amino acids: CASSAQGAVRGELFF.